Below are 29 T cell receptor beta chains sequenced from a single sample in a study of vaccination effects on CD4 cells after COVID-19. Method: immunoSEQ multiplex PCR; TCRdb's copy keeps in-frame clones and lacks some. Among about 27,000 clones listed, around 82% were seen once. The antigens of these receptors remain unknown. Antigen-specific CD4+ T cells expanded by the ViraFEST assay with viral peptide pools were then sequenced. Investigators separated out CD4+ T cells once around nine days of culture had passed. The person had a PCR-confirmed SARS-CoV-2 infection during March to December 2020. Sequenced material: CD4+ T cells from PBMCs cultured with HCoV-NL63 spike peptides, taken before COVID-19 vaccination. These receptors all come from a human donor who had a prior SARS-CoV-2 infection.

This clone was seen a few times. The rearrangement links TRBV11-1 to TRBJ2-6; TRBD1 is a possible D gene (5 bases). V shed 0 bases and J shed 3 bases, with 6 bases lying between them. This CDR3 has 15 residues. CDR1 is SGHAT, CDR2 FQDESV, per germline (reference sequence). CDR3 nucleotide sequence: TGTGCCAGCAGCTTAGCAGGGGTTGGGGCCAACGTCCTGACTTTC. Its translation: CASSLAGVGANVLTF.

This rearrangement joins TRBV11-3 to TRBJ2-5; D tentatively fits TRBD1 or TRBD2 (5 bases each). CDR3 length equals 15 residues. The V gene's germline CDR1 is SGHNT and CDR2 YENEEA. Between the trimmed V and J ends, which lost 1 base and 0 bases, there was a span of 9 bases. CDR3 sequence (DNA): TGTGCCAGCAGCTTAGGAGGGGCCCACCAAGAGACCCAGTACTTC. Protein sequence: CASSLGGAHQETQYF.

This chain links TRBV6-1 with TRBJ1-2; D unresolved. The ends were cut back, 1 base at V and 2 bases at J, with 5 bases in the middle. The germline V gene has CDR1 MNHNS and CDR2 SASEGT. CDR3 length equals 13 residues. The CDR3 reads CASSEGGNYGYTF. The CDR3 DNA sequence: TGTGCCAGCAGTGAAGGAGGGAACTATGGCTACACCTTC.

V and J are TRBV18 and TRBJ2-3; D is unclear. V gave up 1 base and J gave up 2 bases, with 4 bases separating them. Germline lookup yields CDR1 KGHSH and CDR2 LQKENI. The CDR3 has 13 residues. Here the CDR3 reads CASSPRTTDTQYF. The CDR3 bases are TGTGCCAGCTCACCACGTACCACAGATACGCAGTATTTT.

The rearrangement joins TRBV3-1 (or the pseudogene TRBV3-2) to TRBJ2-7; 14 bases are a match to TRBD2. Germline lookup yields CDR1 LGHDT and CDR2 YNNKEL (reference sequence). V trimming: 3 bases; J trimming: 1 base; junction bases outside the gene matches: 14. This CDR3 is built from 20 residues. Written as DNA, the CDR3 is TGTGCCAGCAGCCAGCAATTTTCGGGACTAGCGGGAGCTGGGTCCTACGAGCAGTACTTC. The encoded protein is CASSQQFSGLAGAGSYEQYF.

This chain links TRBV6-2 or TRBV6-3 with TRBJ2-7, with D tentatively TRBD1 or TRBD2 (5 bases each). The CDR3 has 14 amino acids. Looked up from germline, CDR1 is MNHEY and CDR2 is SVGEGT. Trimming pared 6 bases from V and 3 bases from J, leaving 15 bases between. In DNA form, the CDR3 reads TGTGCCAGCAGCTCCGGGGACGGTTTCTACGAGCAGTACTTC. Residues: CASSSGDGFYEQYF.

The chain employs TRBV19 and TRBJ2-1; 7 bases are shared with TRBD2. V trimming: 3 bases; J trimming: 12 bases; junction bases outside the gene matches: 2. The germline CDR1 and CDR2 sequences are LNHDA and SQIVND (reference sequence). The CDR3 runs 11 residues. CDR3 sequence reads: CASSMGLTQFF. CDR3 in DNA: TGTGCCAGTAGTATGGGACTAACGCAGTTCTTC.

The V call is TRBV10-3, the J call TRBJ2-3; possibly TRBD2 for D (7 bases). In germline, CDR1 is ENHRY, CDR2 SYGVKD. The germline V and J ends were trimmed by 6 bases and 4 bases, with 14 bases remaining between them. CDR3 length equals 14 residues. The CDR3 region has the DNA TGTGCCATCAGAGGGGGGGCGAGGGCAGATACGCAGTATTTT. It encodes CAIRGGARADTQYF.

This clone was seen only once. This chain uses TRBV7-9 with TRBJ1-1; D not certain. Trimming took off 1 base at V and 4 bases at J, with 10 bases between the two ends. The germline V gene has CDR1 SEHNR and CDR2 FQNEAQ (reference sequence). The CDR3 runs 14 residues. The CDR3: CASSLGGSGTEAFF. CDR3 DNA: TGTGCCAGCAGCTTAGGAGGGTCTGGCACTGAAGCTTTCTTT.

The V gene is TRBV12-3 or TRBV12-4, the J gene TRBJ2-1, with D possibly matching TRBD2 (6 bases). The CDR3 spans 13 residues. The V and J ends lost 3 bases and 4 bases respectively, with 7 bases between them. The CDR3 region is CASSFRGYNEQFF. DNA for the CDR3: TGTGCCAGCAGTTTTCGGGGGTACAATGAGCAGTTCTTC.

The chain is built from TRBV29-1 and TRBJ1-5; D not certain. The CDR3 loop spans 14 amino acids. V lost 4 bases to trimming and J lost 2 bases, with 12 bases between them. The germline CDR1 and CDR2 sequences are SQVTM and ANQGSEA. For the CDR3, the DNA is TGCAGCGTTGTGGTCGGGAACGGCAATCAGCCCCAGCATTTT. This translates into CSVVVGNGNQPQHF.

This chain connects TRBV27 to TRBJ2-1; TRBD2 aligns across 8 bases. The germline V gene encodes CDR1 MNHEY and CDR2 SMNVEV (reference sequence). V shed 6 bases and J 8 bases; nucleotides not matched to a gene: 12. CDR3 size: 15 residues. The CDR3 sequence is CASSPGTSHSDEQFF. The CDR3 DNA reads TGTGCCAGCAGCCCCGGGACTAGTCATTCCGATGAGCAGTTCTTC.

The gene calls are TRBV5-1 and TRBJ2-5, with D uncertain. The CDR3 is made up of 14 amino acids. Germline lookup yields CDR1 SGHRS and CDR2 YFSETQ. V was cut by 0 bases and J by 3 bases, with 9 bases left in between. In DNA form, the CDR3 reads TGCGCCAGCAGCTTGGGGACGGGCAAAGAGACCCAGTACTTC. Translated, it gives CASSLGTGKETQYF.

In its sample, this clone was seen once. The CDR3 protein is CASSVEGLKGDTQYF. The CDR3 DNA reads TGTGCCAGCAGCGTAGAGGGACTCAAAGGGGATACGCAGTATTTT. The chain couples TRBV9 to TRBJ2-3, with D perhaps matching TRBD2 (6 bases). The V end lost 0 bases, the J end lost 6 bases, and 14 bases lay between the germline ends. CDR1 is SGDLS, CDR2 YYNGEE, per germline. The CDR3 loop spans 15 amino acids. Variable domain in full (rest from reference TRBV9 and TRBJ2-3): DSGVTQTPKHLITATGQRVTLRCSPRSGDLSVYWYQQSLDQGLQFLIQYYNGEERAKGNILERFSAQQFPDLHSELNLSSLELGDSALYFCASSVEGLKGDTQYFGPGTRLTVL.

The rearrangement links TRBV12-3 or TRBV12-4 to TRBJ1-2; the D gene is possibly TRBD1 (5 bases). The V end was cut by 5 bases, the J end by 8 bases, with 12 bases between. This CDR3 spans 12 amino acids. CDR3 bases: TGTGCCAGCAGTGGGCAGGGCGGCGGCTACACCTTC. Protein sequence: CASSGQGGGYTF.

This chain connects TRBV28 to TRBJ1-5, with unresolved D. CDR3 length: 15 residues. Deletions cut 3 bases from V and 0 bases from J, with 9 bases between. Looked up from germline, CDR1 is MDHEN and CDR2 is SYDVKM. In DNA form, the CDR3 reads TGTGCCAGCAGTTTTCACACGTATAGCAATCAGCCCCAGCATTTT. As protein: CASSFHTYSNQPQHF. Together with reference TRBV28 and TRBJ1-5, the CDR3 gives the full variable domain: DVKVTQSSRYLVKRTGEKVFLECVQDMDHENMFWYRQDPGLGLRLIYFSYDVKMKEKGDIPEGYSVSREKKERFSLILESASTNQTSMYLCASSFHTYSNQPQHFGDGTRLSIL.

CDR3 amino acids: CASSLGTGDYGYTF. The CDR3 DNA sequence: TGCGCCAGCAGCTTGGGGACAGGGGACTATGGCTACACCTTC. The chain joins TRBV5-1 to TRBJ1-2; 9 bases agree with TRBD1. Unmatched junction bases numbered 0, after V lost 0 bases and J lost 3 bases. Germline V gene sequence: CDR1 SGHRS, CDR2 YFSETQ. The CDR3 sequence is 14 residues long.

This clone appeared once. The chain employs TRBV7-8 and TRBJ2-1; TRBD2 matches at 9 bases. CDR1 and CDR2 from the germline V gene are SGHVS and FQNEAQ. V was pared by 7 bases and J by 4 bases, with 14 bases of the junction left unmatched. The CDR3 spans 17 residues. This chain's CDR3 is CASTRLGNSGGYNEQFF. The CDR3 bases are TGTGCCAGCACCCGCCTTGGGAATAGCGGGGGTTACAATGAGCAGTTCTTC.

The V call is TRBV6-5, the J call TRBJ2-1, with TRBD2 identical over 8 bases. In germline, CDR1 is MNHEY, CDR2 SVGAGI. V lost 6 bases to trimming and J lost 2 bases; unmatched junction nucleotides: 6. This CDR3 is 15 amino acids long. The DNA of the CDR3 is TGTGCCAGCAGCCCACCCGGGAGGGCCTACAATGAGCAGTTCTTC. Protein sequence: CASSPPGRAYNEQFF.

V gene TRBV7-6 combines with J gene TRBJ2-3, with unresolved D. This CDR3 region has 15 residues. Trimming removed 5 bases from V and 0 bases from J, with 12 bases in between. The germline V gene encodes CDR1 SGHVS and CDR2 FNYEAQ. CDR3 bases: TGTGCCAGCAGCAAAGTGTCCCTTAGCACAGATACGCAGTATTTT. This translates into CASSKVSLSTDTQYF.

The chain couples TRBV7-8 to TRBJ1-6; D is unresolved. Trimming stripped 5 bases from V and 1 base from J, with 9 bases between. Germline-derived CDR1 and CDR2 are SGHVS and FQNEAQ. CDR3 length: 15 residues. The CDR3 bases are TGTGCCAGCAGCGCCCCCCTATCCTATAATTCACCCCTCCACTTT. Translating it yields CASSAPLSYNSPLHF.

The gene calls are TRBV18 and TRBJ1-5; TRBD1 might be the D (6 bases). This CDR3 contains 16 residues. CDR1 is KGHSH, CDR2 LQKENI, per germline. The V end lost 5 bases, the J end lost 8 bases, and 22 bases lay between the germline ends. The CDR3 protein is CASSKDSTIFGEPQHF. The CDR3 region has the DNA TGTGCCAGCTCAAAGGACAGCACGATATTTGGGGAGCCCCAGCATTTT.

This CDR3 is CASSVRGGETQYF. As DNA, the CDR3 is TGTGCCAGCAGCGTGAGGGGGGGAGAGACCCAGTACTTC. The chain recombines TRBV9 with TRBJ2-5; D perhaps matches TRBD2 (7 bases). This CDR3 comprises 13 residues. Trimming removed 2 bases from V and 4 bases from J, with 9 bases in between. Germline assignment: CDR1 SGDLS and CDR2 YYNGEE.

V usage is TRBV2 and J usage is TRBJ2-7; the D gene is possibly TRBD1 (6 bases). Trimming removed 3 bases at V and 6 bases at J, with 9 bases between. The CDR3 length is 12 residues. Germline lookup yields CDR1 SNHLY and CDR2 FYNNEI. CDR3 DNA: TGTGCCAGCAGTGAGACAGGTCCCGAGCAGTACTTC. Its translation is CASSETGPEQYF.

The rearrangement uses TRBV6-5 and TRBJ1-3; the D is unclear. The germline CDR1 and CDR2 sequences are MNHEY and SVGAGI. The ends were cut back, 6 bases at V and 4 bases at J, with 16 bases in the middle. The CDR3 contains 15 residues. CDR3 in amino acids: CASSGTQTSGNTIYF. The CDR3 DNA reads as TGTGCCAGCAGCGGAACACAAACGTCCGGAAACACCATATATTTT.

The rearrangement links TRBV10-3 to TRBJ1-5; possible D gene TRBD1, 5 bases. The germline CDR1 and CDR2 sequences are ENHRY and SYGVKD. Trimming removed 7 bases at V and 6 bases at J, with 13 bases between. The CDR3 is 13 amino acids. The CDR3 spells CAITAGMSQPQHF. DNA of the CDR3: TGTGCCATCACGGCAGGGATGAGTCAGCCCCAGCATTTT.

The V call is TRBV2, the J call TRBJ1-5; no firm D call. V lost 3 bases to trimming and J lost 1 base, with 7 bases between them. Germline V gene data show CDR1 as SNHLY and CDR2 as FYNNEI. The CDR3 is made up of 14 amino acids. Here the CDR3 DNA reads TGTGCCAGCAGTGACAGTTCCAGCAATCAGCCCCAGCATTTT. Encoded protein: CASSDSSSNQPQHF.

This clone was counted between two and nine times. The chain uses TRBV2 and TRBJ1-5; D may be TRBD1 (6 bases). CDR3 length: 14 amino acids. V was shortened by 6 bases and J by 5 bases, with 14 bases between the two germline ends. Germline-derived CDR1 and CDR2 are SNHLY and FYNNEI. CDR3 nucleotide sequence: TGTGCCAGCAGCGAGATTAACAGGGATCAGCCCCAGCATTTT. Translating gives CASSEINRDQPQHF.

V and J are TRBV5-6 and TRBJ1-3; no clear D. The germline V gene has CDR1 SGHDT and CDR2 YYEEEE. Trimming shortened V by 1 base and J by 0 bases, and 11 bases separated the two germline ends. The CDR3 has 16 amino acids. The CDR3 coding sequence is TGTGCCAGCAGCTTGCAGCCCGAGCCCTCTGGAAACACCATATATTTT. Its translation is CASSLQPEPSGNTIYF. Combining the CDR3 with reference TRBV5-6 and TRBJ1-3 gives the whole variable domain DAGVTQSPTHLIKTRGQQVTLRCSPKSGHDTVSWYQQALGQGPQFIFQYYEEEERQRGNFPDRFSGHQFPNYSSELNVNALLLGDSALYLCASSLQPEPSGNTIYFGEGSWLTVV.